The entry that follows covers one T cell receptor (beta chain) sequence. The method was immunoSEQ multiplex PCR; TCRdb's version includes in-frame clones alone and lacks a portion of them. The table has hundreds of thousands of clones, more than 85% seen once. The data stem from a study of blood T cell repertoires in COVID-19. Study-level information: PBMCs, B-cell-depleted T cells, or T cells provided the cDNA or gDNA that made up the material.

This CDR3 is 13 amino acids long. Trimming cost V 5 bases and J 3 bases; bases outside gene matches: 1. The chain carries TRBV12-3 or TRBV12-4 and TRBJ2-7, with 10 bases matching TRBD1. The clonotype was recovered from a man aged 55 to 69 with acute or convalescent COVID-19. Specimen: peripheral blood. CDR3 sequence: CASSRDRGYEQYF. CDR3 DNA sequence: TGTGCCAGCAGTCGGGACAGGGGCTACGAGCAGTACTTC.